The T cell receptor (beta chain) described here comes from a study of a mutant IDH1 vaccine in newly diagnosed glioma. Study overall: Eight vaccinations were given in weeks 1, 3, 5, 7, 11, 15, 19 and 23.

Germline lookup yields CDR1 LGHNA and CDR2 YNFKEQ. The V end was cut by 0 bases, the J end by 3 bases, with 15 bases between. This CDR3 is built from 16 residues. Only in-frame clones appear in the TCRdb table, and some are missing; sequencing was by immunoSEQ multiplex PCR. The table records 35,000 to 40,000 clones, 84% of them present only once. On this clone: Its antigen is currently unknown.

Stated time point: week 11, during vaccination. In every dose of vaccine, 300 ug of mutant IDH1 20-mer peptide was given alongside topical imiquimod. The receptor was derived from a middle-aged man with glioma. This rearrangement joins TRBV4-2 to TRBJ2-7; perhaps TRBD2 as D (5 bases). This sample comprised PBMCs, obtained from a glioma patient whose treatment included an IDH1 peptide vaccine. CDR3 region: CASSQERGAGDYEQYF. Here the CDR3 DNA reads TGTGCCAGCAGCCAAGAACGGGGTGCGGGCGACTACGAGCAGTACTTC.